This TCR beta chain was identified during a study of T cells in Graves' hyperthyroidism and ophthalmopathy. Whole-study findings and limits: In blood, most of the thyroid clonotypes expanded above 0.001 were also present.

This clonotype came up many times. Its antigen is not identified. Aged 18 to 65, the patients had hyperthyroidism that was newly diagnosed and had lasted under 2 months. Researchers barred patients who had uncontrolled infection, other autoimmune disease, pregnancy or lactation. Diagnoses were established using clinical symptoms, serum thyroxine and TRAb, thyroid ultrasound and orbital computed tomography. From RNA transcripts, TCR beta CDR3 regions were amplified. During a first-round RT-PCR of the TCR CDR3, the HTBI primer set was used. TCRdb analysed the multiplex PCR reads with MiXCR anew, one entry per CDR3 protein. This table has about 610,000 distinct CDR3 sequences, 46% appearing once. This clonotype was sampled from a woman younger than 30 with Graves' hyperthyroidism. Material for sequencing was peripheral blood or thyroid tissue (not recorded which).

This CDR3 is CATSDLGSAEAFF. CDR3 nucleotides: TGTGCCACCAGTGATTTGGGGTCGGCTGAAGCTTTCTTT. The V call is TRBV24-1, the J call TRBJ1-1; D is ambiguous. Between the trimmed V and J ends, which lost 0 bases and 6 bases, there was a span of 7 bases. This CDR3 is built from 13 residues. Germline V gives CDR1 KGHDR, CDR2 SFDVKD.